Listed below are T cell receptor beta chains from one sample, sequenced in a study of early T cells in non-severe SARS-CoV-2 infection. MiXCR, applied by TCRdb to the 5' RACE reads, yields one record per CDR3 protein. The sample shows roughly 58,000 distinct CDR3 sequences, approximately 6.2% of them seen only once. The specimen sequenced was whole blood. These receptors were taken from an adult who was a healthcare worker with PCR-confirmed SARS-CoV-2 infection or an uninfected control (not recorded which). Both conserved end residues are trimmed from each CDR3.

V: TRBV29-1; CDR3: SVLAGGPDTQY
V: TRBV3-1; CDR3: ASSLIGGDYGYT
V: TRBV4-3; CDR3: ASSQGLIETRY
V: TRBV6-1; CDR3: ASSDNSPLH
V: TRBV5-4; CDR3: ASKGTNQETQY
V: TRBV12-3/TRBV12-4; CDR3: ASSLDTGTVNSPLH
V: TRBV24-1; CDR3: ATSDSDGHEAF
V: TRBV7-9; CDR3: ASSFEVDGQPQH
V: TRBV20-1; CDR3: SARGLAGGPERTQY
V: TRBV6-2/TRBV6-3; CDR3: ASRQFGVTEAF
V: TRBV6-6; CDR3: ASSYSGADEKLF
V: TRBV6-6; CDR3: ASSWAPQETQY
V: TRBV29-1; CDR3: SVPENTGELF
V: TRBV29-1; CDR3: SVEGGPRRYNEQF
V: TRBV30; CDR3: AWSPGAYSNQPQH
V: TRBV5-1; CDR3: ASSFGGGAYNEQF
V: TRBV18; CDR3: ASSPGQLGNQPQH
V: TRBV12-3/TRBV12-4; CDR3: ASSSLQGNEQF
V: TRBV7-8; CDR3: ASSLQGNEQY
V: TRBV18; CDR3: ASSPSGTEYEQY
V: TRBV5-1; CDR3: ASSATGTAHTDTQY
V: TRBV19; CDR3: ASREPVNNEQF
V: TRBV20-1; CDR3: SARGPTGVDGYT
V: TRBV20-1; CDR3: SARDLKPGMAGINYGYT
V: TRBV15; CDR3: ATSNRRAGSYEQY
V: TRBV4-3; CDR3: ASSQDTSGGYNEQF
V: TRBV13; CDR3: ASSARTIVADTQY
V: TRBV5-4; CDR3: ASSMNSGVGTDTQY
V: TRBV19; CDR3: ASSGGKGAGLSTDTQY
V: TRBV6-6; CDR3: ASSPAGGNQPQH
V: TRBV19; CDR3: ASLRAGANVLT
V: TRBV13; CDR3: ASSFRNTEAF
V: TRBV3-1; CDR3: ASSPGLAGRAETQY
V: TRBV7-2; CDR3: ASSLRTSGNTDTQY
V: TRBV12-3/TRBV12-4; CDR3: ASSPGREGVGNQPQH
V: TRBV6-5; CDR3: ASSTGGPYDDYGYT
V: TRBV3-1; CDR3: ASSRRVAATDTQY
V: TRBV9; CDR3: ASSPRVGPGNTIY
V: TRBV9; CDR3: ASSFRDSPYEQY
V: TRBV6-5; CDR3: ASSYQGRSPEAF
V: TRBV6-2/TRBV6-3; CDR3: ASSYPRDRGKETQY